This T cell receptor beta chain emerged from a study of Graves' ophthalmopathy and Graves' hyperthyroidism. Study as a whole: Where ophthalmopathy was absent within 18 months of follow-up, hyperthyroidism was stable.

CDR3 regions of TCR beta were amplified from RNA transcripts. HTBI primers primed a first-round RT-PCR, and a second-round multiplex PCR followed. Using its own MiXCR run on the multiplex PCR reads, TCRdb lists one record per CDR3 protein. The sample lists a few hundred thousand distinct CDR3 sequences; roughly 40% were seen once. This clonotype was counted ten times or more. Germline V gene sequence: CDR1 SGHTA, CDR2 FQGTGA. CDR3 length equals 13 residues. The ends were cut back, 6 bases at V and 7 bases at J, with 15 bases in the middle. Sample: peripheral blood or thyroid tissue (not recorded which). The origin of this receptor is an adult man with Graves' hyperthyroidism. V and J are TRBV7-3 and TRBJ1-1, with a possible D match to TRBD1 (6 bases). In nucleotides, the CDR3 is TGTGCCAGCAGTTCGGGGGGGGCTAGTGAAGCTTTCTTT. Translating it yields CASSSGGASEAFF.